The 25 T cell receptor beta chains below were found in one sample sequenced in a study of naive CD8 T cells in extremely preterm neonates. Profiling relied on immunoSEQ multiplex PCR, and the TCRdb table lists in-frame clones only, not all of them. Of approximately 4,900 clones in the sample, 95% to 98% were seen once. Specimen: naive CD8+ T cells from blood. Receptor source: a human donor in good health.

The chain combines TRBV7-8 with TRBJ1-1, with 10 bases matching TRBD1. The CDR3 consists of 17 residues. CDR1 and CDR2 (germline): SGHVS, FQNEAQ. The V and J ends lost 7 bases and 4 bases, in that order; junction bases with no gene match: 15. CDR3 in amino acids: CASTPLGTGVGATEAFF. The CDR3 DNA follows: TGTGCCAGCACACCTCTCGGGACAGGGGTGGGGGCCACTGAAGCTTTCTTT.

The J gene is TRBJ1-5, the V gene TRBV5-1, with 10 bases that match TRBD1. The germline CDR1 and CDR2 sequences are SGHRS and YFSETQ. CDR3 length equals 15 residues. V dropped 5 bases and J dropped 1; count of bases not matched to a gene: 3. CDR3 in amino acids: CASRLDRGSNQPQHF. CDR3 sequence (DNA): TGCGCCAGCAGGCTGGACAGGGGGAGCAATCAGCCCCAGCATTTT.

The chain links TRBV4-1 to TRBJ1-1; 9 bases are a match to TRBD1. CDR1 MGHRA and CDR2 YSYEKL come from the germline V gene. The V segment lost 4 bases and the J segment 3 bases; nucleotides outside the gene matches: 6. The length of the CDR3 is 15 residues. CDR3: CASSPEDRGDTEAFF. In DNA form, the CDR3 reads TGCGCCAGCAGCCCAGAGGACAGGGGAGACACTGAAGCTTTCTTT.

The chain has TRBV4-1 and TRBJ2-1; 10 bases are a match to TRBD2. V lost 4 bases and J lost 4; bases outside the gene matches: 7. CDR3 length equals 16 residues. The germline V gene encodes CDR1 MGHRA and CDR2 YSYEKL. The CDR3 DNA follows: TGCGCCAGCAGCCGTTCCGGGACTAGCGTTTACAATGAGCAGTTCTTC. Its translation is CASSRSGTSVYNEQFF.

The chain carries TRBV19 and TRBJ2-2; 10 bases are shared with TRBD2. The CDR3 sequence is 15 residues long. J gave up 8 bases and V 5 bases, and 8 bases lay outside the gene matches. Germline values: CDR1 LNHDA, CDR2 SQIVND (reference sequence). The CDR3 sequence: CASSSSGGARGELFF. The CDR3 region has the DNA TGTGCCAGTAGTTCCAGCGGGGGGGCTAGAGGGGAGCTGTTTTTT. The full variable domain, completed using reference TRBV19 and TRBJ2-2, is DGGITQSPKYLFRKEGQNVTLSCEQNLNHDAMYWYRQDPGQGLRLIYYSQIVNDFQKGDIAEGYSVSREKKESFPLTVTSAQKNPTAFYLCASSSSGGARGELFFGEGSRLTVL.

CDR3 in amino acids: CASSLRDRLNSPLHF. CDR3 in DNA: TGTGCCAGCAGCCTCCGGGACAGACTAAATTCACCCCTCCACTTT. The J gene is TRBJ1-6, the V gene TRBV5-6; 7 nucleotides line up with TRBD1. The germline V gene has CDR1 SGHDT and CDR2 YYEEEE. The CDR3 totals 15 residues. The junction had 8 bases not matched to a gene; V was cut back by 4 bases and J by 7 bases.

The chain carries TRBV6-1 and TRBJ2-5; TRBD2 aligns across 8 bases. CDR1 and CDR2 (germline): MNHNS, SASEGT. The ends lost 11 bases at V and 5 bases at J; junction bases unmatched: 13. This CDR3 has 14 amino acids. The CDR3 loop is CALAQRGPRETQYF. The CDR3, as DNA: TGTGCCCTAGCGCAGCGGGGGCCGCGGGAGACCCAGTACTTC.

This rearrangement joins TRBV2 to TRBJ1-2, with D maybe TRBD1 (5 bases). Germline V gene lookup returns CDR1 SNHLY and CDR2 FYNNEI. The CDR3 has 13 amino acids. V dropped 3 bases and J dropped 5 bases, with 10 bases sitting between them. CDR3 in DNA: TGTGCCAGCAGTGATTCTGGGGGGTATGGCTACACCTTC. Translated, it gives CASSDSGGYGYTF.

V usage is TRBV11-2 and J usage is TRBJ2-5; 7 bases fit TRBD2. From germline, CDR1 is SGHAT and CDR2 FQNNGV. V dropped 7 bases and J dropped 4; count of bases not matched to a gene: 6. The length of the CDR3 is 13 residues. The CDR3 DNA sequence: TGTGCCAGCAAAGGCGGGAGAGGAGAGACCCAGTACTTC. Protein product: CASKGGRGETQYF.

This clone was found once. This chain uses TRBV7-2 with TRBJ2-1, with D possibly matching TRBD1 (6 bases). The CDR3 length is 14 residues. Germline V gene sequence: CDR1 SGHTA, CDR2 FQGNSA. Trimming took off 5 bases at V and 3 bases at J, with 11 bases between the two ends. The CDR3 nucleotides read TGTGCCAGCAGCCCACTGGACAGCTACAATGAGCAGTTCTTC. Protein sequence: CASSPLDSYNEQFF.

The V and J genes are TRBV27 and TRBJ2-1; 9 bases align to TRBD2. Germline values: CDR1 MNHEY, CDR2 SMNVEV (reference sequence). With V trimmed by 5 bases and J by 4 bases, 0 bases remained unmatched. The CDR3 consists of 13 residues. CDR3 protein: CASSLAGYNEQFF. CDR3 bases: TGTGCCAGCAGTCTAGCGGGGTACAATGAGCAGTTCTTC.

The rearrangement joins TRBV5-8 to TRBJ1-1; D not certain. CDR1 and CDR2 (germline): SGHTS, YDEGEE. The CDR3 has 18 amino acids. V shed 4 bases and J shed 0 bases, with 22 bases lying between them. CDR3 protein: CASSRSQSRGLMNTEAFF. The CDR3 DNA is TGTGCCAGCAGCCGATCCCAGTCTCGAGGGCTTATGAACACTGAAGCTTTCTTT.

The V gene is TRBV13, the J gene TRBJ2-2; 9 bases fit TRBD1. The CDR3 sequence is 16 residues long. J was trimmed by 5 bases and V by 1 base; bases with no gene match: 5. The germline gives CDR1 PRHDT, CDR2 FYEKMQ (reference sequence). The CDR3 DNA reads TGTGCCAGCAGCTTAGCCGGACAGGGGACGACCGGGGAGCTGTTTTTT. Residues: CASSLAGQGTTGELFF. The full variable domain, its missing parts supplied by reference TRBV13 and TRBJ2-2, is AAGVIQSPRHLIKEKRETATLKCYPIPRHDTVYWYQQGPGQDPQFLISFYEKMQSDKGSIPDRFSAQQFSDYHSELNMSSLELGDSALYFCASSLAGQGTTGELFFGEGSRLTVL.

The rearrangement uses TRBV5-6 and TRBJ2-5; TRBD1 aligns across 7 bases. V shed 4 bases, J shed 5 bases, and the junction held 11 bases outside the gene matches. Germline values: CDR1 SGHDT, CDR2 YYEEEE. CDR3 length equals 15 residues. The CDR3 loop is CASSLNRGKTETQYF. CDR3 bases: TGTGCCAGCAGCCTGAACAGGGGTAAAACGGAGACCCAGTACTTC.

The CDR3 DNA reads as TGTGCCAGCAGCTCAACCCGTCGAACAGGGTTAAGGACTTACGAGCAGTACTTC. Protein product: CASSSTRRTGLRTYEQYF. This chain uses TRBV7-8 with TRBJ2-7; possibly TRBD1 for D (6 bases). The CDR3 sequence is 18 residues long. With 4 bases removed from V and 4 bases from J, the gap between germline ends came to 26 bases. CDR1 and CDR2 (germline): SGHVS, FQNEAQ.

The chain has TRBV4-3 and TRBJ2-1, with 9 bases aligning to TRBD1. CDR3 length: 17 residues. Germline V gene lookup returns CDR1 LGHNA and CDR2 YSLEER. The ends lost 2 bases at V and 8 bases at J; junction bases unmatched: 13. The CDR3 region is CASSQSGRDRAGYEQFF. The CDR3, as DNA: TGCGCCAGCAGCCAATCTGGCCGGGACAGGGCAGGCTATGAGCAGTTCTTC.

The gene calls are TRBV9 and TRBJ1-2; D is uncertain. V was pared by 1 base and J by 0 bases, with 10 bases between. The length of the CDR3 is 15 residues. The germline gives CDR1 SGDLS, CDR2 YYNGEE. CDR3 loop: CASSVNQVSNYGYTF. CDR3 DNA sequence: TGTGCCAGCAGCGTAAACCAGGTTTCTAACTATGGCTACACCTTC.

The V gene is TRBV9, the J gene TRBJ1-1; D not certain. The CDR3 sequence is 14 residues long. Per germline, CDR1 SGDLS and CDR2 YYNGEE. With 1 base removed from V and 2 bases from J, the gap between germline ends came to 9 bases. The CDR3 nucleotides are TGTGCCAGCAGCGTAACCGGGTTCAACACTGAAGCTTTCTTT. The encoded protein is CASSVTGFNTEAFF.

V and J are TRBV27 and TRBJ2-3; D remains unclear. The V and J ends lost 4 bases and 6 bases respectively, with 5 bases between them. Germline CDR1 MNHEY, CDR2 SMNVEV (reference sequence). CDR3 length: 11 residues. The CDR3 DNA reads TGTGCCAGCAGTTCTGAGGATACGCAGTATTTT. Translation: CASSSEDTQYF.

The V and J genes are TRBV27 and TRBJ2-1; weak D call: TRBD1 (6 bases). The germline V gene encodes CDR1 MNHEY and CDR2 SMNVEV (reference sequence). V lost 0 bases to trimming and J lost 3 bases, with 12 bases between them. There are 16 residues in the CDR3. This chain's CDR3 is CASSLSPGQSYNEQFF. For the CDR3, the DNA is TGTGCCAGCAGTTTATCGCCTGGACAGAGCTACAATGAGCAGTTCTTC.

The J gene is TRBJ2-1, the V gene TRBV19; a possible D gene is TRBD1 (5 bases). V lost 0 bases to trimming and J lost 4 bases, with 13 bases between them. This CDR3 has 16 residues. From germline, CDR1 is LNHDA and CDR2 SQIVND (reference sequence). The CDR3 nucleotides read TGTGCCAGTAGTATAGATCGCAGTAAGGGGTACAATGAGCAGTTCTTC. It yields the protein CASSIDRSKGYNEQFF.

The chain carries TRBV30 and TRBJ2-1, with D tentatively TRBD1 (5 bases). The CDR3 totals 11 residues. V lost 5 bases to trimming and J lost 9 bases, with 11 bases between them. CDR1 is GTSNPN and CDR2 is SVGIG in the germline V gene (reference sequence). CDR3 coding DNA: TGTGCCTGGGGGGCTAGGGGTGAGCAGTTCTTC. It yields the protein CAWGARGEQFF.

This chain joins TRBV4-1 and TRBJ2-1, with TRBD2 matching over 11 bases. There are 16 residues in the CDR3. Germline V gives CDR1 MGHRA, CDR2 YSYEKL. After removal of 4 bases from V and 4 bases from J, the junction contained 6 bases not matched to a gene. This chain's CDR3 is CASSLRVAGGYNEQFF. CDR3 DNA sequence: TGCGCCAGCAGCCTGAGGGTAGCGGGAGGGTACAATGAGCAGTTCTTC.

The chain is built from TRBV28 and TRBJ1-3; 8 nucleotides line up with TRBD1. The CDR3 covers 15 residues. CDR1 is MDHEN and CDR2 is SYDVKM in the germline V gene. The V segment lost 6 bases and the J segment 3 bases; nucleotides outside the gene matches: 7. The CDR3: CASSGQGLRGNTIYF. The CDR3 bases are TGTGCCAGCAGCGGACAGGGTCTCCGTGGAAACACCATATATTTT.

The rearrangement uses TRBV29-1 and TRBJ1-6; 10 bases match TRBD1. After removal of 7 bases from V and 10 bases from J, the junction contained 7 bases not matched to a gene. The germline CDR1 and CDR2 sequences are SQVTM and ANQGSEA. CDR3 length: 13 amino acids. The CDR3 sequence is CSAATGGESPLHF. CDR3 bases: TGCAGCGCTGCGACAGGGGGCGAGTCACCCCTCCACTTT. The full variable domain, completed using reference TRBV29-1 and TRBJ1-6, is SAVISQKPSRDICQRGTSLTIQCQVDSQVTMMFWYRQQPGQSLTLIATANQGSEATYESGFVIDKFPISRPNLTFSTLTVSNMSPEDSSIYLCSAATGGESPLHFGNGTRLTVT.